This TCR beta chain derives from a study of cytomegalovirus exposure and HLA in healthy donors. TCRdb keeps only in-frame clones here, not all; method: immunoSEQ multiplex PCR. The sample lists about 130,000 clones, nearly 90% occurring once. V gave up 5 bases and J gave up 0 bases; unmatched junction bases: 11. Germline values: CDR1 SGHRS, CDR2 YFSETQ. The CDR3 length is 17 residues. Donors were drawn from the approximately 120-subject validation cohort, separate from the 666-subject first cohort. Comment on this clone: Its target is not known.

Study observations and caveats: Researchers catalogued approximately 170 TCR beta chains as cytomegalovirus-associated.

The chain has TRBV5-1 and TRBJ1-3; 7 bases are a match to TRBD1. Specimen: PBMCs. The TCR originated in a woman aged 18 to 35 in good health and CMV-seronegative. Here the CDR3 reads CASSRDRTILSGNTIYF. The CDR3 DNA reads TGCGCCAGCAGTCGGGACAGAACAATTCTCTCTGGAAACACCATATATTTT. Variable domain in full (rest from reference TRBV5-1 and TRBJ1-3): KAGVTQTPRYLIKTRGQQVTLSCSPISGHRSVSWYQQTPGQGLQFLFEYFSETQRNKGNFPGRFSGRQFSNSRSEMNVSTLELGDSALYLCASSRDRTILSGNTIYFGEGSWLTVV.